A single TCR beta chain is shown here with its context. Its matching antigen is unknown. A read error is possible here, since a much larger clone lies one base away. In TCRdb, the PCR reads were re-called with MiXCR into one record per CDR3 protein. The table shows 460,000 or so distinct CDR3 sequences, with around 23% occurring only once. The data originate from a study of molecular identifiers for immune sequencing clone quantification. The study's findings and limits: Researchers reportedly could pick up spiked Jurkat TCR RNA from one cell mixed into over 900,000 naive cells.

The V and J ends lost 1 base and 3 bases, in that order; junction bases with no gene match: 7. This CDR3 is 17 amino acids long. Germline values: CDR1 SNHLY, CDR2 FYNNEI. The material sequenced was naive CD8+ T cells from blood, with Jurkat cell RNA spiked in. Subset indicated: FACS-sorted CD8+CD4-CCR7+CD45RA+ naive T cells. The rearrangement uses TRBV2 and TRBJ1-5; 9 nucleotides match TRBD1. The TCR was taken from a human donor in good health. Some libraries in this study had Jurkat cell RNA spiked in. The CDR3 reads CASSEDIGTGSNQPQHF. CDR3 nucleotide sequence: TGTGCCAGCAGTGAAGATATCGGGACAGGGTCCAATCAGCCCCAGCATTTT.